The following is a T cell receptor (beta chain) sequence with its context. Here immunoSEQ multiplex PCR was the method, and the copy in TCRdb shows in-frame clones only, minus some. The table records 20,000 or so clones, around 85% of them present only once. Trimming removed 1 base from V and 3 bases from J, with 4 bases in between. The length of the CDR3 is 13 residues. Germline CDR1 and CDR2: SGHDN and FVKESK. This specimen comes from a study of a mutant IDH1 vaccine in newly diagnosed glioma. The sample's time point: baseline, week 1 (first vaccination visit). Treatment described: pre-vaccination baseline after standard-of-care therapy.

The V call is TRBV14, the J call TRBJ1-3; D is unresolved. The sample in question was PBMCs, obtained from a glioma patient treated with radiotherapy, temozolomide or both. This sequence originates from a man aged 40-49 years with glioma. CDR3 coding DNA: TGTGCCAGCAGCCAAGGGGGTGGAAACACCATATATTTT. Protein product: CASSQGGGNTIYF.